The 5 T cell receptor beta chains below all came from one sample that was sequenced in a study of T cell clones after liver transplantation. Clones were sequenced by immunoSEQ multiplex PCR, and TCRdb holds only the in-frame ones, with some missing. The repertoire holds 40,000 to 55,000 clones, approximately 71% seen once, with 8.5% to 10% in the top ten. The source material was CD4+ T cells from blood, sampled around 54 months after liver transplant. The receptors shown here come from a human patient who received a liver transplant. Some of the T cells may derive from the graft donor.

CDR3 in amino acids: CASSPASNQPQHF. The CDR3 DNA reads TGTGCCAGCTCACCCGCATCCAATCAGCCCCAGCATTTT. This chain links TRBV18 with TRBJ1-5; no clear D gene. Germline assignment: CDR1 KGHSH and CDR2 LQKENI. V was shortened by 3 bases and J by 3 bases, with 6 bases between the two germline ends. The CDR3 contains 13 residues. Looking up the rest from reference TRBV18 and TRBJ1-5 gives the full variable domain: NAGVMQNPRHLVRRRGQEARLRCSPMKGHSHVYWYRQLPEEGLKFMVYLQKENIIDESGMPKERFSAEFPKEGPSILRIQQVVRGDSAAYFCASSPASNQPQHFGDGTRLSIL.

The chain recombines TRBV27 with TRBJ2-7; the D is unclear. Trimming shortened V by 2 bases and J by 5 bases, and 4 bases separated the two germline ends. Germline CDR1 MNHEY, CDR2 SMNVEV (reference sequence). The CDR3 covers 11 residues. This chain's CDR3 is CASSLGDEQYF. Written as DNA, the CDR3 is TGTGCCAGCAGTTTAGGGGACGAGCAGTACTTC.

V and J are TRBV5-6 and TRBJ1-3, with 9 bases that match TRBD1. V lost 4 bases, J lost 2 bases, and 1 base stayed unmatched. The CDR3 runs to 14 residues. CDR1 is SGHDT and CDR2 is YYEEEE in the germline V gene. CDR3 sequence: CASSHRGPGNTIYF. CDR3 sequence (DNA): TGTGCCAGCAGCCACAGGGGGCCTGGAAACACCATATATTTT.

The rearrangement uses TRBV5-1 and TRBJ2-3, with D unclear. The V gene lost 5 bases and the J gene lost 0 bases, with 7 bases spanning the gap. In germline, CDR1 is SGHRS, CDR2 YFSETQ. There are 13 residues in the CDR3. CDR3 sequence: CASRKGSTDTQYF. CDR3 DNA: TGCGCCAGCAGGAAAGGAAGCACAGATACGCAGTATTTT. The complete variable domain, with remaining parts taken from reference TRBV5-1 and TRBJ2-3, reads KAGVTQTPRYLIKTRGQQVTLSCSPISGHRSVSWYQQTPGQGLQFLFEYFSETQRNKGNFPGRFSGRQFSNSRSEMNVSTLELGDSALYLCASRKGSTDTQYFGPGTRLTVL.

This sequence joins TRBV6-5 and TRBJ1-2, with D perhaps TRBD1 (5 bases). This CDR3 region has 14 residues. V gave up 6 bases and J gave up 0 bases, with 11 bases separating them. Germline assignment: CDR1 MNHEY and CDR2 SVGAGI. The CDR3, as DNA: TGTGCCAGCAGGGGGACGGCAACTAACTATGGCTACACCTTC. This sequence encodes CASRGTATNYGYTF.